A single sample is the source of the 21 T cell receptor beta chains below, sequenced in a study of blood T cell repertoires in COVID-19. Measured with immunoSEQ multiplex PCR; TCRdb has only the in-frame clones, and not every one. Seen here are 150,000 to 200,000 clones, 70% to 90% observed once, and the top ten hold under 13%. The sample comprised peripheral blood. The receptor source for this set is a human donor in a cohort sampled during active COVID-19.

The V and J genes are TRBV6-2 or TRBV6-3 and TRBJ2-7, with TRBD2 as a possible D gene (5 bases). The germline CDR1 and CDR2 sequences are MNHEY and SVGEGT. This CDR3 is 13 amino acids long. With 4 bases removed from V and 6 bases from J, the gap between germline ends came to 13 bases. CDR3 amino acids: CASSWSSPLEQYF. The CDR3 DNA reads as TGTGCCAGCAGTTGGTCTAGCCCCCTCGAGCAGTACTTC.

The genes are TRBV4-1 and TRBJ1-5; 7 bases match TRBD1. Germline V gene sequence: CDR1 MGHRA, CDR2 YSYEKL. The CDR3 extends over 16 amino acids. V gave up 0 bases and J gave up 4 bases; unmatched junction bases: 6. The CDR3 DNA reads as TGCGCCAGCAGCCAAGATGGGCAGGGGGGAAATCAGCCCCAGCATTTT. It is translated as CASSQDGQGGNQPQHF.

The chain has TRBV30 and TRBJ2-2; TRBD2 is a possible D gene (5 bases). The CDR3 length is 11 residues. Trimming stripped 2 bases from V and 9 bases from J, with 7 bases between. The V gene's germline CDR1 is GTSNPN and CDR2 SVGIG (reference sequence). The DNA for the CDR3 is TGTGCCTGGAGTCCTAGCCGGGAGCTGTTTTTT. It is translated as CAWSPSRELFF.

The chain is built from TRBV6-5 and TRBJ1-1; the match to TRBD1 covers 8 bases. The ends lost 6 bases at V and 3 bases at J; junction bases unmatched: 6. The CDR3 runs 14 residues. Germline-derived CDR1 and CDR2 are MNHEY and SVGAGI. CDR3 residues: CASRQGGLDTEAFF. CDR3 sequence (DNA): TGTGCCAGCAGACAGGGGGGGTTGGACACTGAAGCTTTCTTT.

V and J are TRBV28 and TRBJ1-2; TRBD1 matches 7 bases. This CDR3 is 13 amino acids long. Trimming took 7 bases from V and 2 from J; bases not matched to a gene: 4. CDR1 is MDHEN and CDR2 is SYDVKM in the germline V gene. CDR3 loop: CASMGGQNYGYTF. The CDR3 DNA follows: TGTGCCAGCATGGGGGGACAGAACTATGGCTACACCTTC.

This chain joins TRBV27 and TRBJ2-7, with a weak D call TRBD2 (7 bases). With 4 bases removed from V and 4 bases from J, the gap between germline ends came to 14 bases. Germline lookup yields CDR1 MNHEY and CDR2 SMNVEV (reference sequence). CDR3 size: 14 residues. CDR3 region: CASSSRGGRYEQYF. The CDR3 DNA reads as TGTGCCAGCAGTTCGAGGGGGGGGCGTTACGAGCAGTACTTC.

This chain links TRBV9 with TRBJ2-5; 7 bases match TRBD2. The V segment lost 0 bases and the J segment 5 bases; nucleotides outside the gene matches: 4. The CDR3 has 14 residues. Germline CDR1 reads SGDLS; CDR2 reads YYNGEE. The CDR3 DNA reads TGTGCCAGCAGCGTAGGGGGCGGGAGTGAGACCCAGTACTTC. It encodes CASSVGGGSETQYF.

The genes are TRBV9 and TRBJ1-1; D is perhaps TRBD1 (6 bases). Germline V gives CDR1 SGDLS, CDR2 YYNGEE. V lost 3 bases to trimming and J lost 0 bases, with 9 bases between them. The CDR3 is 14 amino acids. CDR3 DNA: TGTGCCAGCAGCGCACAGGGCCTGAACACTGAAGCTTTCTTT. Amino acid sequence: CASSAQGLNTEAFF.

The chain joins TRBV7-2 to TRBJ1-6; weak D call: TRBD1 (6 bases). The CDR3 extends over 16 amino acids. V was pared by 0 bases and J by 9 bases, with 15 bases between. Germline assignment: CDR1 SGHTA and CDR2 FQGNSA. The CDR3 protein is CASSLASRGLGSPLHF. Written as DNA, the CDR3 is TGTGCCAGCAGCTTAGCGTCAAGGGGGTTAGGTTCACCCCTCCACTTT.

This rearrangement joins TRBV19 to TRBJ1-5, with D unresolved. The CDR3 is 14 amino acids. The germline CDR1 and CDR2 sequences are LNHDA and SQIVND (reference sequence). The V gene lost 4 bases and the J gene lost 2 bases, with 9 bases spanning the gap. CDR3 protein: CASSKAGGNQPQHF. As DNA, the CDR3 is TGTGCCAGTAGTAAGGCGGGAGGCAATCAGCCCCAGCATTTT.

The chain links TRBV19 to TRBJ1-3; D perhaps matches TRBD1 (5 bases). V was cut by 6 bases and J by 2 bases, with 14 bases left in between. The CDR3 has 15 amino acids. Germline V gives CDR1 LNHDA, CDR2 SQIVND (reference sequence). The CDR3 coding sequence is TGTGCCAGTAGCCTAGGGACTGCTCCTGGAAACACCATATATTTT. It is translated as CASSLGTAPGNTIYF.

The genes are TRBV3-1 (or the pseudogene TRBV3-2) and TRBJ2-7; possibly TRBD1 for D (6 bases). This CDR3 is 12 amino acids long. Between the trimmed V and J ends, which lost 5 bases and 10 bases, there was a span of 15 bases. Germline V gives CDR1 LGHDT, CDR2 YNNKEL (reference sequence). CDR3 protein: CASSTPHRAQYF. Here the CDR3 DNA reads TGTGCCAGCAGCACGCCCCACAGGGCTCAGTACTTC.

This clone was observed a single time. The V gene is TRBV6-4, the J gene TRBJ2-3; 7 bases align to TRBD2. Per the germline V gene, CDR1 is MRHNA and CDR2 is SNTAGT. This CDR3 spans 14 amino acids. V was pared by 0 bases and J by 4 bases, with 1 base of the junction left unmatched. The CDR3 spells CASSDSSGADTQYF. CDR3 in DNA: TGTGCCAGCAGTGACTCGAGCGGGGCAGATACGCAGTATTTT.

The chain employs TRBV28 and TRBJ1-1; no firm D call. The germline V and J ends were trimmed by 5 bases and 7 bases, with 11 bases remaining between them. The CDR3 runs 12 residues. From germline, CDR1 is MDHEN and CDR2 SYDVKM. The CDR3 protein is CASSATGVEAFF. The CDR3, as DNA: TGTGCCAGCAGTGCCACCGGGGTTGAAGCTTTCTTT.

The rearrangement uses TRBV7-9 and TRBJ2-7; D is undetermined. Trimming cost V 0 bases and J 6 bases, with 9 bases left between them. The length of the CDR3 is 13 residues. CDR1 SEHNR and CDR2 FQNEAQ come from the germline V gene (reference sequence). CDR3 DNA: TGTGCCAGCAGCTTAGCGTTGTCGGGCGAGCAGTACTTC. Translating gives CASSLALSGEQYF.

The chain uses TRBV5-4 and TRBJ2-1; D is uncertain. This CDR3 contains 13 residues. V lost 4 bases and J lost 5, with 10 bases in between. Germline CDR1 is SGHNT and CDR2 is YYREEE (reference sequence). The CDR3 sequence is CASSPRQNNEQFF. The CDR3 DNA reads TGTGCCAGCAGCCCGAGGCAGAACAATGAGCAGTTCTTC.

The sample holds a few counts of this clone. The gene calls are TRBV15 and TRBJ1-5; 7 bases are a match to TRBD1. The CDR3 is made up of 15 amino acids. Germline trimming cut 6 bases from V and 6 bases from J; bases unmatched to any gene: 11. Germline V gene lookup returns CDR1 LNHNV and CDR2 YYDKDF (reference sequence). The CDR3 bases are TGTGCCACCAGTCCGAGGACAGGATGGGGTCAGCCCCAGCATTTT. Translated: CATSPRTGWGQPQHF.

The rearrangement joins TRBV30 to TRBJ1-2; maybe TRBD1 (6 bases). The V gene's germline CDR1 is GTSNPN and CDR2 SVGIG (reference sequence). The germline V and J ends were trimmed by 5 bases and 9 bases, with 16 bases remaining between them. The CDR3 has 12 residues. The CDR3 nucleotides read TGTGCCTGGGGCCACAGGGACCCCCGCTACACCTTC. It encodes CAWGHRDPRYTF.

This CDR3 reads CASSVMADEQFF. DNA for the CDR3: TGTGCCAGCAGTGTCATGGCGGATGAGCAGTTCTTC. This chain connects TRBV2 to TRBJ2-1; D gene ambiguous. The CDR3 totals 12 residues. From germline, CDR1 is SNHLY and CDR2 FYNNEI. V was trimmed by 4 bases and J by 8 bases, leaving 9 bases between them.

The rearrangement joins TRBV6-6 to TRBJ2-7; D remains ambiguous. The CDR3 consists of 12 residues. The germline gives CDR1 MNHNY, CDR2 SVGAGI (reference sequence). The germline V and J ends were trimmed by 0 bases and 3 bases, with 3 bases remaining between them. CDR3 DNA sequence: TGTGCCAGCAGTTACTCTCTCTACGAGCAGTACTTC. It yields the protein CASSYSLYEQYF.

The sample holds one count of this clone. The chain joins TRBV24-1 to TRBJ2-1, with TRBD2 identical over 8 bases. The CDR3 is made up of 19 amino acids. Per the germline V gene, CDR1 is KGHDR and CDR2 is SFDVKD. V was pared by 3 bases and J by 1 base, with 13 bases of the junction left unmatched. Here the CDR3 DNA reads TGTGCCACCAGTGATCCAGAAACGGGGGGGTCCATATCCTACAATGAGCAGTTCTTC. This translates into CATSDPETGGSISYNEQFF.